The 6 T cell receptor beta chains listed next were all sequenced from one sample in a study of CD8 T cells in Susac syndrome. It was with random hexamers that roughly 0.5 to 1 ug RNA was reverse transcribed. TCRdb re-called the immunoSEQ multiplex PCR reads through MiXCR, storing one row per CDR3 protein. The table includes over 150,000 distinct CDR3 sequences, roughly 94% detected once. The sequencing input was CD4+ T cells from PBMCs. These receptors were obtained from a human donor with Susac syndrome.

The rearrangement links TRBV29-1 to TRBJ1-1; no firm D call. The CDR3 loop spans 12 amino acids. Germline V gene data show CDR1 as SQVTM and CDR2 as ANQGSEA. Trimming removed 7 bases at V and 1 base at J, with 10 bases between. The CDR3 loop reads CSASGANTEAFF. As DNA, the CDR3 is TGCAGCGCCTCGGGCGCGAACACTGAAGCTTTCTTT.

This clonotype was seen just once. J is TRBJ1-4 and V is TRBV12-3 or TRBV12-4; unclear D gene. There are 14 residues in the CDR3. The ends were cut back, 4 bases at V and 0 bases at J, with 6 bases in the middle. The CDR3 is CASSSEATNEKLFF. DNA for the CDR3: TGTGCCAGCAGTTCAGAAGCAACTAATGAAAAACTGTTTTTT.

The chain employs TRBV4-3 and TRBJ2-1; 7 bases fit TRBD2. V lost 3 bases to trimming and J lost 4 bases; unmatched junction nucleotides: 9. This CDR3 has 16 amino acids. Germline V CDR1 and CDR2: LGHNA, YSLEER. This chain's CDR3 is CASSQLWGGGYNEQFF. The CDR3 DNA reads TGCGCCAGCAGCCAGCTTTGGGGGGGAGGGTACAATGAGCAGTTCTTC.

The chain joins TRBV4-1 to TRBJ1-2; D gene ambiguous. The CDR3 has 15 residues. The germline gives CDR1 MGHRA, CDR2 YSYEKL. V was shortened by 6 bases and J by 3 bases, with 17 bases between the two germline ends. CDR3 residues: CASRLTPGSDYGYTF. DNA for the CDR3: TGCGCCAGCAGGTTAACGCCCGGGAGCGACTATGGCTACACCTTC.

The chain recombines TRBV19 with TRBJ2-5, with 10 bases aligning to TRBD1. The germline V gene encodes CDR1 LNHDA and CDR2 SQIVND (reference sequence). Germline trimming cut 3 bases from V and 4 bases from J; bases unmatched to any gene: 8. The CDR3 extends over 16 amino acids. CDR3: CASSIPGTGAGETQYF. DNA for the CDR3: TGTGCCAGTAGTATCCCCGGGACAGGGGCTGGAGAGACCCAGTACTTC.

J is TRBJ1-6 and V is TRBV25-1, with D perhaps matching TRBD1 (5 bases). The CDR3 length is 13 residues. With 5 bases removed from V and 9 bases from J, the gap between germline ends came to 11 bases. The germline CDR1 and CDR2 sequences are MGHDK and SYGVNS. The CDR3, as DNA: TGTGCCAGCAGTCTCCGGGGGGTTTCACCCCTCCACTTT. It codes for CASSLRGVSPLHF.